This section outlines one T cell receptor beta chain sequence together with its context. These data are taken from a study of blood T cell repertoires in COVID-19. The table came from immunoSEQ multiplex PCR; TCRdb's copy has only in-frame clones and leaves some out. The sample lists about 220,000 clones, less than 85% occurring once. The sequencing sample was made of peripheral blood. The sequence derives from a woman aged 70-85 years with acute or convalescent COVID-19.

This chain's CDR3 is CASCLDAGYSYEQYF. The CDR3 DNA reads TGTGCCAGCTGCTTAGATGCGGGGTATTCCTACGAGCAGTACTTC. V is TRBV6-5 and J is TRBJ2-7; D possibly corresponds to TRBD2 (6 bases). With 8 bases removed from V and 1 base from J, the gap between germline ends came to 18 bases. Germline V gene data show CDR1 as MNHEY and CDR2 as SVGAGI. This CDR3 contains 15 residues.